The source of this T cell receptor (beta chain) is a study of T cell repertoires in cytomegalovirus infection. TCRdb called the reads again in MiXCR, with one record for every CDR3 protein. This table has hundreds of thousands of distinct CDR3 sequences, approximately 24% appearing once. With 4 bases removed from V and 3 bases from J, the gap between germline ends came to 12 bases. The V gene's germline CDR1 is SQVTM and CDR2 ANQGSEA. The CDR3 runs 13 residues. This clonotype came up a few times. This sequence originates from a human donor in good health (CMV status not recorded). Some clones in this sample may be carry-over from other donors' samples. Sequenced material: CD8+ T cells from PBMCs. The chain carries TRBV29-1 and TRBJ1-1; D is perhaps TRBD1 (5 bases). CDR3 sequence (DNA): TGCAGCGTTGCTATACAGGTGGACACTGAAGCTTTCTTT. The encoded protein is CSVAIQVDTEAFF.